This paragraph covers one T cell receptor beta chain sequence. No cognate antigen has been identified for it. Base qualities are not provided; no much larger clone lies one nucleotide away. Libraries were prepared through the immunoSEQ multiplex PCR assay. A mixture of 60 forward primers for TCR Vbeta segments and 13 reverse primers for TCR Jbeta segments was used in the multiplex PCR. A multiplex PCR assay on genomic DNA amplified the CDR3 region of rearranged TCR beta genes. Amplified TCR beta libraries were sequenced as 87-base-pair reads on the Illumina HiSeq System. In the authors' own workflow: A later analysis tallied approximately 87 million unique TCR beta chains across the 650 to 750 repertoires, and some 10 million of those chains were shared by two or more donors. Raw reads were error-corrected and collapsed into unique sequences with a nearest-neighbor algorithm that merged closely related sequences to remove PCR and sequencing errors. Alignment of CDR3 sequences to IMGT reference sequences was used to assign V, D and J gene segments. For a sequence to be retained, a match of at least six nucleotides was required to both a V gene segment and a J gene segment. Rearrangements were classified as productive when the CDR3 lacked stop codons and remained in frame with V and J, and all other rearrangements were classified as non-productive. Following IMGT convention, CDR3 was defined as the stretch from the second conserved V-encoded cysteine to the conserved J-encoded phenylalanine. The earlier analysis of approximately 500 of the donors excluded sequences that lacked an unambiguous match to a single V gene segment. In an earlier analysis of about 590 of the donors, a V segment was called functional when productive rearrangements were above 56.7%, and segregating when the standard deviation between donors exceeded 5%. A statistical classification framework was built for diagnosing cytomegalovirus status from the catalog of TCR beta chain sequences. In a later analysis, TCR nucleotide sequences were compared against IMGT/GENE-DB human TR gene sequences so that V and J genes could be assigned. The TCRdist pipeline was used in a later analysis to assign CDR3 sequences and most-parsimonious VDJ recombination scenarios. A later analysis defined each TCR beta chain by its CDR3 amino acid sequence plus V-gene family, and excluded reads lacking a unique V-gene family. As a way to deal with suspected cross-contamination and a sequencing artifact, a later analysis dropped 450 to 600 nucleotide sequences that were highly shared and had low generation probability. In a later analysis, a clonal expansion index for each public chain was calculated from normalized within-repertoire ranks of inferred template counts. Generation probabilities in a later analysis came from a VDJ recombination model fitted to out-of-frame rearrangements, and those results were checked against IGoR. Hypergeometric tests were used in a later analysis to score TCR-TCR, TCR-HLA and TCR-CMV co-occurrence, with a repertoire-size bias correction applied to the TCR pairs. To estimate false discovery rates, a later analysis permuted the HLA or CMV assignments 20 times. In a later analysis, co-occurring TCRs were grouped using DBSCAN, and TCRdist sequence similarity was added for clustering within HLA-allele-positive subsets. For co-occurrence clustering, repertoires with fewer than 30,000 or more than 120,000 public chains were excluded, along with 5 or 6 repertoires with anomalous nucleotide sharing. Entries here come from immuneACCESS through TCRdb and include only in-frame sequences with V and J called. Some clones fail to appear in such tables; in the studies checked, an unresolved V gene covers under half of the shortfall, and the cause of the remainder is unknown. Clone size and the V and J calls come from that table; the DNA yielded D and trimming. The sample table shows over 150,000 clones, and 80% are seen once. 0.95% to 1.5% of the sample goes to the ten largest clones.

The V and J ends are trimmed by 0 bases and 0 bases, leaving 3 bases between them. From the cysteine through the phenylalanine, the CDR3 covers 14 amino acids. The sequence is cut down to CDR3 DNA, 42 bases in frame from base 1. Taken from the germline V gene, the CDR1 and CDR2 loops are MNHEY and SVGAGI. The cohort was made up of several hundred healthy bone marrow donors. Cohort members were all nominally healthy when sampled, although unrecorded immune exposures were likely present. The donor was CMV seronegative and was included in the group of 352 seronegative cohort members. A peripheral blood sample was collected from each donor, and TCR beta sequencing was performed on peripheral blood mononuclear cells. The Qiagen DNeasy Blood Extraction Kit was used to extract genomic DNA from the blood cell samples. This specimen comes from a study of cytomegalovirus exposure and HLA in healthy donors (dated by TCRdb to about 2017). Regarding the study in general: In an earlier analysis of fewer than 750 of the donors, around 290 Gb of sequence data and 117 million unique TCR beta sequences from roughly 180 million T cells were reported. Typing coverage varied by locus: roughly 629-640 donors for A, B, C, DRB1 and DQB1; approximately 560 for DQA1; more than 600 for DPA1; under 490 for DPB1. The study used immunosequencing to profile the T cell repertoires of approximately 640 subjects and linked those repertoires to cytomegalovirus serostatus. An early release covering roughly 640 HLA-typed donors comprised 300 to 350 gigabases of sequencing data and around 86 million unique TCR sequences. Among around 400 genotyped donors of the cohort, an average of roughly 230,000 unique TCR beta nucleotide sequences was sequenced per donor, of which 15% to 20% were non-productive. The study was designed to test whether signatures of past pathogen exposure could be identified by cataloging public T cell receptors. In the later analysis, no new phenotypic data were used to find candidate immune exposures; instead, reliance was placed on TCR beta sequences and their occurrence across donors. Class I and class II HLA loci were covered by the typing at four-digit resolution. The genetic ancestry cluster associated with self-reported Caucasian donors included over 80% of the roughly 360 genotyped donors. A later genetic analysis used genome-wide SNP genotypes for about 65% of the roughly 700 donors, treating that subset as a discovery cohort. In addition to the first cohort of roughly 700 subjects, a separate validation cohort of some 120 different subjects was used. To decide whether each TCR beta V gene segment behaved as functional or pseudogenic, an earlier analysis of nearly 600 of the donors relied on high-throughput TCR beta sequencing. Donor age, sex, ethnicity and CMV serostatus were collected together with the repertoire data. High-throughput TCR immunosequencing, statistical association of individual TCRs with disease status, and machine learning were combined to predict cytomegalovirus infection status. A later analysis re-examined previously published TCR beta repertoires from 600 to 700 donors and added high-resolution HLA genotyping to investigate patterns of TCR occurrence. All discovery cohort repertoires had been generated using a single sequencing platform. Five DR-DQ haplotypes were handled as single units for association and clustering, since linkage in the cohort was strong.

Overall study outcomes, separate from this receptor: Some 16 rarely observed V segments, including chromosome 9 orphons, were excluded from the earlier analysis of approximately 500 of the donors because counts were too low. A later genetic analysis associated a missense DCLRE1C variant with V-gene and J-gene trimming of TCR beta chains, and an independent cohort replicated the association. The presence/absence analyses assumed that sequencing depth was roughly uniform across donors, and that assumption may not be true. A cluster of highly shared sequence variants was judged likely to be a technical artifact of the sequencing pipeline. In a later analysis, most CMV-associated TCR beta chains were found to appear HLA-restricted, with HLA associations seemingly driven largely by CMV exposure. In this cohort, only TCR beta chains were sequenced, and detectable features were limited by the absence of alpha or paired-chain data. In the study, approximately 150 TCR beta chains were listed as associated with cytomegalovirus. Because HLA typing was missing for some donors at each locus, association tests included only the typed subset. CMV serostatus was the only immune exposure information available for the cohort. Some IMGT-functional V segments, including TRBV6-2 and TRBV6-3, could not be distinguished by the 87-base-pair reads and were therefore excluded. A later analysis found that TCR association rates varied across HLA loci, with DRB1 alleles showing the most associated TCRs and HLA-C alleles the fewest. A further reported finding was that TCR beta sequences accurately predicted the HLA-A and HLA-B alleles for most subjects in the first cohort. While some public TCRs were present in many individuals, most TCR sequences turned up only very rarely across donors. In a later analysis, several top co-occurrence clusters were reported to appear linked to parvovirus B19, influenza, CMV and Epstein-Barr virus. Linkage disequilibrium might explain the correlated functional status among segregating V segments, but an unknown experimental factor could not be excluded. A few of the identified cytomegalovirus-associated TCR beta chains were confirmed in vitro to be specific for cytomegalovirus antigens. In an earlier analysis of approximately 590 of the donors, most TCR beta V segments appeared in productive rearrangements about 90% or about 30% of the time, broadly matching IMGT annotations. When HLA alleles, especially DR and DQ, strongly co-occurred, TCR associations were difficult to assign to individual alleles. At a false discovery rate of 0.05, a later analysis linked fewer than 20,000 TCR beta sequences to specific HLA alleles. According to a later genetic analysis, donors in an Asian-associated ancestry cluster had fewer N-insertions in productive TCRs than the roughly 670-donor mean. The classifier was reported to diagnose cytomegalovirus status with high specificity and sensitivity in both the original cohort and the validation cohort. The authors suggested that the approach could potentially be extended to other disease states and immunological phenotypes. In a later analysis, HLA-associated TCR beta chains showed more clonal expansion and lower generation probabilities than non-associated chains that were equally common.

The sequenced material came from PBMCs. The V and J genes are TRBV6-5 and TRBJ1-5, with an unclear D gene assignment. The sequence was collected from a woman aged 45 to 65 in good health and CMV-seronegative. The CDR3 region: CASSYSYSNQPQHF. The DNA sequence is as follows: TGTGCCAGCAGTTACTCCTATAGCAATCAGCCCCAGCATTTT.